The present entry profiles one T cell receptor beta chain with its context. Next came a second PCR, run for about 7 to 12 cycles, which used a sample-barcoded 5' primer along with a J-beta primer mix. TCRdb passed the 5' RACE reads through MiXCR, listing each CDR3 protein once. The data contain hundreds of thousands of distinct CDR3 sequences, approximately 40% of them singletons. This sample was taken from a study of blood T cells in healthy people across ages. Germline V gene sequence: CDR1 MNHEY, CDR2 SVGEGT. The CDR3 runs to 15 residues. J lost 3 bases, V lost 5 bases, and 5 bases had no gene match.

This TCR was sampled from an older man in good health. The rearrangement joins TRBV6-2 or TRBV6-3 to TRBJ2-2; 8 bases map to TRBD1. The sequencing input was blood. For the CDR3, the DNA is TGTGCCAGCAGTGAGGGACAGGCCCACACCGGGGAGCTGTTTTTT. This encodes CASSEGQAHTGELFF.